The 30 T cell receptor beta chains below were found in one sample sequenced in a study of blood T cell repertoires in COVID-19. Sequencing used immunoSEQ multiplex PCR; TCRdb keeps in-frame clones, though not all of them. The sample includes about 150,000 clones, around 89% seen only once; the top ten take around 6.7%. The sample consisted of PBMCs or T cells enriched from blood (not recorded which). Receptors originate from a woman aged 45-59 years who had recovered from COVID-19.

This clone was picked up a small number of times. The gene calls are TRBV2 and TRBJ2-3, with 8 bases lining up with TRBD2. The trim removed 3 bases at V and 6 bases at J, leaving 8 bases unmatched. The CDR3 is 15 residues long. Germline V gene lookup returns CDR1 SNHLY and CDR2 FYNNEI. CDR3 nucleotide sequence: TGTGCCAGCAGTGATCGCGGGGGGCGTGAGGATACGCAGTATTTT. Translating it yields CASSDRGGREDTQYF.

CDR3 sequence: CASSLQRGSSYNEQFF. As DNA, the CDR3 is TGCGCCAGCAGCCTACAGCGGGGGAGCTCCTACAATGAGCAGTTCTTC. The chain joins TRBV4-3 to TRBJ2-1; 8 nucleotides line up with TRBD2. V lost 4 bases and J lost 0; bases outside the gene matches: 5. Germline loops: CDR1 LGHNA, CDR2 YSLEER. The CDR3 covers 16 residues.

The chain has TRBV11-3 and TRBJ2-5; 11 bases line up with TRBD2. CDR1 and CDR2 from the germline V gene are SGHNT and YENEEA. CDR3 length: 15 amino acids. V shed 5 bases and J 2 bases; nucleotides not matched to a gene: 4. CDR3 sequence reads: CASSILAGGQETQYF. CDR3 sequence (DNA): TGTGCCAGCAGCATTCTAGCGGGGGGACAAGAGACCCAGTACTTC.

V usage is TRBV6-5 and J usage is TRBJ1-4; D is ambiguous. The CDR3 has 16 amino acids. Germline-derived CDR1 and CDR2 are MNHEY and SVGAGI. Trimming shortened V by 4 bases and J by 0 bases, and 12 bases separated the two germline ends. This CDR3 is CASSSALVATNEKLFF. For the CDR3, the DNA is TGTGCCAGCAGTTCTGCCCTAGTTGCAACTAATGAAAAACTGTTTTTT.

V is TRBV19 and J is TRBJ1-2; TRBD1 agrees at 9 bases. This CDR3 has 15 amino acids. Germline V gives CDR1 LNHDA, CDR2 SQIVND (reference sequence). The J segment lost 6 bases and the V segment lost 6 bases, leaving 11 bases of the junction unmatched. The CDR3 nucleotides read TGTGCCAGTAGGCCCTCCGACAGGGGGACCCATGGCTACACCTTC. It specifies CASRPSDRGTHGYTF.

The J gene is TRBJ1-1, the V gene TRBV7-2; tentative D call: TRBD1 (5 bases). V was shortened by 2 bases and J by 4 bases, with 11 bases between the two germline ends. From germline, CDR1 is SGHTA and CDR2 FQGNSA. This CDR3 region has 14 residues. The CDR3 sequence is CASSLLGQGTEAFF. CDR3 coding DNA: TGTGCCAGCAGCTTATTGGGGCAAGGCACTGAAGCTTTCTTT.

The rearrangement joins TRBV19 to TRBJ1-3; D is unresolved. Germline lookup yields CDR1 LNHDA and CDR2 SQIVND (reference sequence). V lost 7 bases to trimming and J lost 2 bases, with 18 bases between them. This CDR3 region has 16 residues. CDR3 DNA: TGTGCCAGTAAACAACACTCCCCAGGCACTGGAAACACCATATATTTT. It specifies CASKQHSPGTGNTIYF.

The CDR3 DNA reads TGTGCCAGTAATCCAGGGATATATAGCAATCAGCCCCAGCATTTT. The encoded protein is CASNPGIYSNQPQHF. The chain carries TRBV19 and TRBJ1-5; perhaps TRBD1 as D (5 bases). Germline CDR1 reads LNHDA; CDR2 reads SQIVND (reference sequence). Trimming removed 7 bases from V and 0 bases from J, with 13 bases in between. The CDR3 consists of 15 residues.

The genes are TRBV5-1 and TRBJ1-6; tentative D call: TRBD1 (5 bases). V lost 0 bases and J lost 1, with 8 bases in between. Germline CDR1 is SGHRS and CDR2 is YFSETQ. The CDR3 totals 16 residues. CDR3 protein: CASSLVRGSYNSPLHF. CDR3 nucleotides: TGCGCCAGCAGCTTGGTTAGGGGATCCTATAATTCACCCCTCCACTTT.

The rearrangement joins TRBV2 to TRBJ1-5, with D possibly being TRBD1 (5 bases). The V and J ends lost 6 bases and 2 bases respectively, with 14 bases between them. This CDR3 region has 15 residues. Germline V gives CDR1 SNHLY, CDR2 FYNNEI. The CDR3 loop reads CASRVAGLGNQPQHF. CDR3 nucleotide sequence: TGTGCCAGCAGGGTCGCGGGGCTCGGCAATCAGCCCCAGCATTTT. Looking up the rest from reference TRBV2 and TRBJ1-5 gives the full variable domain: EPEVTQTPSHQVTQMGQEVILRCVPISNHLYFYWYRQILGQKVEFLVSFYNNEISEKSEIFDDQFSVERPDGSNFTLKIRSTKLEDSAMYFCASRVAGLGNQPQHFGDGTRLSIL.

V gene TRBV4-1 combines with J gene TRBJ1-1, with D possibly TRBD1 on 5 matching bases. V lost 0 bases and J 11 bases, leaving 22 bases between the germline ends. CDR1 is MGHRA, CDR2 YSYEKL, per germline. The CDR3 is 16 amino acids. This CDR3 reads CASSQEDVVSANRAFF. The CDR3 nucleotides read TGCGCCAGCAGCCAAGAAGATGTCGTCTCGGCCAACAGGGCTTTCTTT.

The rearrangement joins TRBV27 to TRBJ1-5; TRBD1 matches at 7 bases. V shed 6 bases, J shed 7 bases, and the junction held 9 bases outside the gene matches. CDR1 and CDR2 from the germline V gene are MNHEY and SMNVEV (reference sequence). This CDR3 has 14 amino acids. CDR3 in amino acids: CASRRQGREQPQHF. The CDR3 region has the DNA TGTGCCAGCAGGAGACAGGGAAGGGAGCAGCCCCAGCATTTT.

The chain links TRBV6-2 or TRBV6-3 to TRBJ1-6; no reliable D call. V was pared by 0 bases and J by 9 bases, with 12 bases between. Germline values: CDR1 MNHEY, CDR2 SVGEGT. The CDR3 contains 15 residues. CDR3 amino acids: CASSYSNALSSPLHF. CDR3 in DNA: TGTGCCAGCAGTTACTCGAACGCCTTGAGTTCACCCCTCCACTTT.

The chain carries TRBV20-1 and TRBJ1-6; unclear D gene. V was trimmed by 3 bases and J by 7 bases, leaving 13 bases between them. Germline V lookup: CDR1 DFQATT, CDR2 SNEGSKA (reference sequence). This CDR3 is built from 14 residues. CDR3 nucleotides: TGCAGTGCTAGTGTCCGTCGGGTAAATTCACCCCTCCACTTT. Residues: CSASVRRVNSPLHF.

The gene calls are TRBV19 and TRBJ1-5; TRBD1 might be the D (5 bases). This CDR3 has 16 residues. Deletions cut 4 bases from V and 2 bases from J, with 15 bases between. Per germline, CDR1 LNHDA and CDR2 SQIVND (reference sequence). The CDR3 coding sequence is TGTGCCAGTAGTAGCAGGGTAATTATTGGCAATCAGCCCCAGCATTTT. Amino acids: CASSSRVIIGNQPQHF.

J is TRBJ2-5 and V is TRBV30; weak D call: TRBD1 (6 bases). The CDR3 length is 13 residues. CDR1 is GTSNPN and CDR2 is SVGIG in the germline V gene (reference sequence). Trimming removed 3 bases from V and 5 bases from J, with 13 bases in between. The CDR3 DNA reads TGTGCCTGGAGCACAGGGATGGAGGAGACCCAGTACTTC. Translated: CAWSTGMEETQYF. The entire variable domain, with the rest obtained from reference TRBV30 and TRBJ2-5, is as follows: SQTIHQWPATLVQPVGSPLSLECTVEGTSNPNLYWYRQAAGRGLQLLFYSVGIGQISSEVPQNLSASRPQDRQFILSSKKLLLSDSGFYLCAWSTGMEETQYFGPGTRLLVL.

In its sample, this clone was seen a few times. This sample includes further DNA sequences coding for the same CDR3. This rearrangement joins TRBV18 to TRBJ2-7; D may be TRBD2 (6 bases). Germline V gives CDR1 KGHSH, CDR2 LQKENI. Trimming cost V 3 bases and J 1 base, with 7 bases left between them. The CDR3 covers 13 residues. Here the CDR3 reads CASSPGLSYEQYF. CDR3 sequence (DNA): TGTGCCAGCTCACCGGGACTTTCCTACGAGCAGTACTTC.

The V gene is TRBV6-5, the J gene TRBJ1-1; TRBD1 aligns across 8 bases. Germline CDR1 and CDR2: MNHEY and SVGAGI. J gave up 5 bases and V 6 bases, and 5 bases lay outside the gene matches. The CDR3 consists of 13 residues. CDR3 DNA: TGTGCCAGCAGCCCGACAGGGGAAACTGAAGCTTTCTTT. Translation: CASSPTGETEAFF.

J is TRBJ2-7 and V is TRBV6-2 or TRBV6-3, with 9 bases matching TRBD2. This CDR3 is built from 18 residues. Germline V gives CDR1 MNHEY, CDR2 SVGEGT. The V segment lost 0 bases and the J segment 0 bases; nucleotides outside the gene matches: 9. The chain's CDR3 is CASSYSINRGLASYEQYF. Here the CDR3 DNA reads TGTGCCAGCAGTTACTCGATTAACCGGGGACTAGCCTCCTACGAGCAGTACTTC.

This clone came up once. V is TRBV4-1 and J is TRBJ1-4; D is ambiguous. V was shortened by 0 bases and J by 1 base, with 15 bases between the two germline ends. The CDR3 is 18 amino acids. Germline V gene lookup returns CDR1 MGHRA and CDR2 YSYEKL. The DNA for the CDR3 is TGCGCCAGCAGCCAAGAGTCGGGCGGGATTTTAACTAATGAAAAACTGTTTTTT. It encodes CASSQESGGILTNEKLFF.

The chain recombines TRBV7-8 with TRBJ2-1; 9 bases map to TRBD2. Trimming at V came to 4 bases and at J to 0 bases, leaving 4 bases not matched to a gene. Germline loops: CDR1 SGHVS, CDR2 FQNEAQ. The CDR3 runs 16 residues. The CDR3 loop reads CASSSKRGVSYNEQFF. CDR3 sequence (DNA): TGTGCCAGCAGCTCCAAGCGGGGGGTCTCCTACAATGAGCAGTTCTTC. Combining the CDR3 with reference TRBV7-8 and TRBJ2-1 gives the whole variable domain GAGVSQSPRYKVAKRGQDVALRCDPISGHVSLFWYQQALGQGPEFLTYFQNEAQLDKSGLPSDRFFAERPEGSVSTLKIQRTQQEDSAVYLCASSSKRGVSYNEQFFGPGTRLTVL.

DNA for the CDR3: TGTGCCAGCAGCCAAGCTATAGGGAGGTATGGCTACACCTTC. It translates to CASSQAIGRYGYTF. The chain links TRBV3-1 (or the pseudogene TRBV3-2) to TRBJ1-2, with unresolved D. The CDR3 totals 14 residues. CDR1 and CDR2 from the germline V gene are LGHDT and YNNKEL (reference sequence). The ends were cut back, 1 base at V and 5 bases at J, with 11 bases in the middle.

V gene TRBV7-3 combines with J gene TRBJ1-2, with 7 nucleotides matching TRBD1. The CDR3 loop spans 14 amino acids. V was clipped by 0 bases and J by 8 bases; unmatched bases: 6. Germline values: CDR1 SGHTA, CDR2 FQGTGA. CDR3 coding DNA: TGTGCCAGCAGCTTAACAGGGGGCGCGGGAGGCTACACCTTC. Its protein is CASSLTGGAGGYTF. The full variable domain, rest sourced from reference TRBV7-3 and TRBJ1-2, is GAGVSQTPSNKVTEKGKYVELRCDPISGHTALYWYRQSLGQGPEFLIYFQGTGAADDSGLPNDRFFAVRPEGSVSTLKIQRTERGDSAVYLCASSLTGGAGGYTFGSGTRLTVV.

This chain connects TRBV7-2 to TRBJ2-1; TRBD2 aligns across 7 bases. Germline V lookup: CDR1 SGHTA, CDR2 FQGNSA. The CDR3 spans 15 residues. J lost 3 bases, V lost 6 bases, and 8 bases had no gene match. Here the CDR3 reads CASSLGGGDYNEQFF. The DNA of the CDR3 is TGTGCCAGCAGTCTTGGGGGGGGAGACTACAATGAGCAGTTCTTC.

The gene calls are TRBV4-3 and TRBJ1-2, with TRBD1 matching 7 bases. This CDR3 is 15 amino acids long. Germline CDR1 and CDR2: LGHNA and YSLEER. The ends lost 1 base at V and 6 bases at J; junction bases unmatched: 8. CDR3 bases: TGCGCCAGCAGCCAAGGGGCAGGGGGGCGTCATGGCTACACCTTC. Translation gives CASSQGAGGRHGYTF.

This sequence joins TRBV4-3 and TRBJ2-4; TRBD2 matches at 9 bases. Germline CDR1 is LGHNA and CDR2 is YSLEER. This CDR3 is built from 15 residues. The junction had 5 bases not matched to a gene; V was cut back by 3 bases and J by 5 bases. The CDR3 coding sequence is TGCGCCAGCAGCCAGGCGGGGGGGCCAGAAAACATTCAGTACTTC. It yields the protein CASSQAGGPENIQYF.

The chain recombines TRBV7-3 with TRBJ2-1; maybe TRBD2 (5 bases). Between the trimmed V and J ends, which lost 5 bases and 0 bases, there was a span of 8 bases. In germline, CDR1 is SGHTA, CDR2 FQGTGA. CDR3 size: 14 residues. In DNA form, the CDR3 reads TGTGCCAGCAGCCCCGGGATCTCCTACAATGAGCAGTTCTTC. Amino acids: CASSPGISYNEQFF.

The J gene is TRBJ1-2, the V gene TRBV30; tentatively, D is TRBD1 (6 bases). CDR1 is GTSNPN and CDR2 is SVGIG in the germline V gene (reference sequence). CDR3 size: 13 residues. Trimming cost V 8 bases and J 8 bases, with 21 bases left between them. The CDR3 nucleotides are TGTGCCCGATGGGGCAAGGGGGGGTTGGGCTACACCTTC. Protein product: CARWGKGGLGYTF.

The rearrangement links TRBV19 to TRBJ2-1; 10 bases agree with TRBD2. With V trimmed by 4 bases and J by 8 bases, 8 bases remained unmatched. The CDR3 runs 15 residues. The germline CDR1 and CDR2 sequences are LNHDA and SQIVND (reference sequence). In DNA, the CDR3 is TGTGCCAGTAGTACCCTAGCGGGGGAGGTCTATGAGCAGTTCTTC. Amino acid sequence: CASSTLAGEVYEQFF.

The chain uses TRBV6-5 and TRBJ2-5, with 7 positions matching TRBD1. V lost 0 bases and J lost 2; bases outside the gene matches: 6. Looked up from germline, CDR1 is MNHEY and CDR2 is SVGAGI. The CDR3 totals 16 residues. The CDR3 DNA is TGTGCCAGCAGTTACTCGACAGGGTCCCGTCAAGAGACCCAGTACTTC. This sequence encodes CASSYSTGSRQETQYF.